This T cell receptor beta chain comes out of a study of OX40 agonist ivuxolimab in advanced cancers. Turning to the study itself: The study reported partial responses in three patients: one hepatocellular carcinoma, two cutaneous melanoma. Study conclusions and caveats: The mean number of expanded clones was higher in CD8+ T cells than in CD4+. Dose levels from 0.1 to 3.0 mg/kg saw CD4+ and CD8+ blood T cells expand clonally by week 6.

The length of the CDR3 is 13 residues. The V and J ends lost 3 bases and 2 bases respectively, with 7 bases between them. Germline CDR1 and CDR2: MRHNA and SNTAGT. Clones were sequenced by immunoSEQ multiplex PCR, and TCRdb holds only the in-frame ones, with some missing. The data hold fewer than 35,000 clones, with around nine tenths observed a single time. In regard to this clone: What it binds is not known.

This sequence originates from an adult with an advanced solid tumor such as melanoma, head and neck, liver or kidney cancer. Sequencing used CD4+ or CD8+ T cells sorted from blood, obtained in a trial of the OX40 agonist ivuxolimab. The chain links TRBV6-4 to TRBJ1-1; no reliable D call. The DNA of the CDR3 is TGTGCCAGCAGTGAAACGGTAAACACTGAAGCTTTCTTT. This gives the protein CASSETVNTEAFF.